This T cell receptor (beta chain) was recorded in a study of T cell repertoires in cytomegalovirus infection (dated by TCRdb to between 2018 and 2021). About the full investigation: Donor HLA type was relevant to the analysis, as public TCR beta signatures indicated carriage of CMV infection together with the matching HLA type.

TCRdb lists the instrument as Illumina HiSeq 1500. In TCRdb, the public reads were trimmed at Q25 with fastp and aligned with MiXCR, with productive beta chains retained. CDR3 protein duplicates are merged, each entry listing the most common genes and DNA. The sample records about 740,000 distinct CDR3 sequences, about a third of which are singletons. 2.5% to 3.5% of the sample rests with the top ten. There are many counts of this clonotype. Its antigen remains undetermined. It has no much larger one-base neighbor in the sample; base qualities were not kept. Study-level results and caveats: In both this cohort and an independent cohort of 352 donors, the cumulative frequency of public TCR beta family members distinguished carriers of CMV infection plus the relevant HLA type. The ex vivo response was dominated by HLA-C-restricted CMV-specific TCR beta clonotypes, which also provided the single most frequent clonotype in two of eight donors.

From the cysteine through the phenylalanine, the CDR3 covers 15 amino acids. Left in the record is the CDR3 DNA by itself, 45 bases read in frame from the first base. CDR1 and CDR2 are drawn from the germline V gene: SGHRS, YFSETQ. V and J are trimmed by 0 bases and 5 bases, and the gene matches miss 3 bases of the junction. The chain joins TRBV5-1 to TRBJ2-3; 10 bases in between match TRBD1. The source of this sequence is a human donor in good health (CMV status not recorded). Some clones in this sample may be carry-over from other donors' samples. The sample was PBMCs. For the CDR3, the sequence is CASSLDGTGVDTQYF. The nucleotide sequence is TGCGCCAGCAGCTTGGACGGGACAGGGGTAGATACGCAGTATTTT.